This T cell receptor beta chain was sequenced in a study of early T cells in non-severe SARS-CoV-2 infection. Germline V gene lookup returns CDR1 SGHTA and CDR2 FQGTGA. Trimming stripped 2 bases from V and 5 bases from J, with 7 bases between. The CDR3 runs to 14 residues. From the 5' RACE reads, TCRdb called clonotypes with MiXCR, one entry per CDR3 protein. The sample has about 98,000 distinct CDR3 sequences, approximately 11% seen once. Only a few counts were recorded for this clonotype. The chain recombines TRBV7-3 with TRBJ1-6, with D uncertain. What was sequenced was whole blood. This TCR came from an adult who was a healthcare worker with PCR-confirmed SARS-CoV-2 infection or an uninfected control (not recorded which). The CDR3, as DNA: TGTGCCAGCAGCTTAGGACGGGATAATTCACCCCTCCACTTT. Amino acids: CASSLGRDNSPLHF. The complete variable domain, with remaining parts taken from reference TRBV7-3 and TRBJ1-6, reads GAGVSQTPSNKVTEKGKYVELRCDPISGHTALYWYRQSLGQGPEFLIYFQGTGAADDSGLPNDRFFAVRPEGSVSTLKIQRTERGDSAVYLCASSLGRDNSPLHFGNGTRLTVT.